This T cell receptor beta chain was documented in a study of CD8 T cells in ankylosing spondylitis. General study points: As for the disease-linked clones, they showed a CD8+ phenotype and occurred at relatively low frequencies in peripheral blood. There was reportedly significant enrichment of clones that were disease-linked in matched ankylosing spondylitis synovial fluid. Seven to nine highly homologous variants formed a TCR beta motif that appeared characteristic of ankylosing spondylitis blood.

The authors made TCR beta libraries by quantitative 5'-RACE with molecular barcodes. Via MiXCR, TCRdb re-called the 5' RACE reads, giving one row per CDR3 protein. The data contain roughly 180,000 distinct CDR3 sequences, roughly 10% of them singletons. This clonotype was counted ten times or more. Its target is not known. The CDR3 has 17 amino acids. V was cut by 4 bases and J by 0 bases, with 17 bases left in between. The sequence derives from a female donor with ankylosing spondylitis or in good health (not recorded which). Sequenced input: blood, either unsorted or a sorted T cell fraction (not recorded which). This chain uses TRBV12-3 or TRBV12-4 with TRBJ2-3; D call uncertain. The CDR3 here is CASSSPRIGPSTDTQYF. The DNA of the CDR3 is TGTGCCAGCAGTTCGCCCCGCATAGGGCCCAGCACAGATACGCAGTATTTT.